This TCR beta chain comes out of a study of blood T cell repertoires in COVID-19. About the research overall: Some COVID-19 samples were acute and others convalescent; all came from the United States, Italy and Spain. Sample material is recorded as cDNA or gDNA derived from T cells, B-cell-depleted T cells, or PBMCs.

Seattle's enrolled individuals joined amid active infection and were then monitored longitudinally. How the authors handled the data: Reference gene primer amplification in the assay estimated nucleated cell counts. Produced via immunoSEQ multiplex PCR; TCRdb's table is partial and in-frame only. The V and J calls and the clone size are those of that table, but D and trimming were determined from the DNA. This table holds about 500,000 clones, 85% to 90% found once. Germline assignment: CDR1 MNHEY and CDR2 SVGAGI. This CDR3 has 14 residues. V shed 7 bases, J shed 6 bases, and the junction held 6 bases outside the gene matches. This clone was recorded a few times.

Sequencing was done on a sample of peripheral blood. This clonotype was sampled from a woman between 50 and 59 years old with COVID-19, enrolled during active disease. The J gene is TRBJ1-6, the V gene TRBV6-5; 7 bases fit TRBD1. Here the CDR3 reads CASKQGYVNSPLHF. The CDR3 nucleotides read TGTGCCAGCAAACAGGGGTACGTTAATTCACCCCTCCACTTT.